These T cell receptor beta chains were read from a single sample in a study of blood T cells in healthy people across ages. TCRdb used MiXCR to reprocess the 5' RACE reads, holding one entry per CDR3 protein. The sample yields 800,000 to 950,000 distinct CDR3 sequences, almost 30% seen once. These data were also reused for a study on T cells of mothers and their children.

The material sequenced was blood. The source of these receptors is a woman between 35 and 50 years old in good health. Each CDR3 is given with its conserved first and last residue. A D gene is named only where the DNA matches it firmly. Size is omitted from some rows. Given values are once, few, many or a class for expanded clones.

>TRBV12-3/TRBV12-4|-|-|TRBJ1-2
TGTGCCAGCGTATTGGGGGCCGCGGCCAATGGCTACACCTTC
CASVLGAAANGYTF
>TRBV18|few|TRBD2|TRBJ2-3
TGTGCCAGCTCACCGCGGGGGAACACAGATACGCAGTATTTT
CASSPRGNTDTQYF
>TRBV5-1|-|TRBD2|TRBJ2-1
TGCGCCAGCAGGGTAGCTAAGGGACTAGCGGCCTACAATGGGCAGTTCTTC
CASRVAKGLAAYNGQFF
>TRBV9|-|TRBD1|TRBJ2-1
TGTGCCAGCAGCGTAGACGGGACAGGTAATTACAATGAGCAGTTCTTC
CASSVDGTGNYNEQFF
>TRBV6-2/TRBV6-3|few|-|TRBJ1-1
TGTGCCAGCAGTTACGGGGCGGGCACTGAAGCTTTCTTT
CASSYGAGTEAFF
>TRBV4-2|many|-|TRBJ2-6
TGTGCCAGCAGCCAAGAGATGGCAATGGCAAACTCTGGGGCCAACGTCCTGACTTTC
CASSQEMAMANSGANVLTF
>TRBV20-1|many|TRBD2|TRBJ2-5
TGCAGTGCCCCGTTGGGCGGGGGGCTTAGGGAGACCCAGTACTTC
CSAPLGGGLRETQYF
>TRBV15|few|-|TRBJ2-2
TGTGCCACCAGCAGAGATCCGGGTGCGAACACCGGGGAGCTGTTTTTT
CATSRDPGANTGELFF
>TRBV12-3/TRBV12-4|many|-|TRBJ1-2
TGTGCCAGCAGCCGACCTACAGGGAACTATGGCTACACCTTC
CASSRPTGNYGYTF
>TRBV7-2|-|TRBD2|TRBJ2-1
TGTGCCAGCAGCTTAGGCGGGGGGGTTATCTACAATGAGCAGTTCTTC
CASSLGGGVIYNEQFF
>TRBV11-2|many|-|TRBJ1-2
TGTGCCAGCAGCTTAGAGGGCAGTGCGAACTATGGCTACACCTTC
CASSLEGSANYGYTF
>TRBV11-3|few|-|TRBJ2-1
TGTGCCAGCAGCTTAGACAGCCACAATGAGCAGTTCTTC
CASSLDSHNEQFF
>TRBV3-1|-|-|TRBJ1-1
TGTGCCAGCAGCCAAGATATCCCAGGGACTTTGGACACTGAAGCTTTCTTT
CASSQDIPGTLDTEAFF
>TRBV7-8|many|TRBD1|TRBJ1-1
TGTGCCAGCAGCCGGTACTCCCTGGCAGGGGGGGACACTGAAGCTTTCTTT
CASSRYSLAGGDTEAFF
>TRBV12-3/TRBV12-4|many|-|TRBJ1-6
TGTGCCAGCAGTTTCTCCCGGGACACTAATTCACCCCTCCACTTT
CASSFSRDTNSPLHF
>TRBV20-1|many|-|TRBJ2-2
TGCAGTGCTAGTAATAGCATCGGCTTTTTGAACACCGGGGAGCTGTTTTTT
CSASNSIGFLNTGELFF
>TRBV7-9|many|TRBD1|TRBJ1-6
TGTGCCAGCAGCGATAGAGGCCGGACAGGGGGGGCACCCCTCCACTTT
CASSDRGRTGGAPLHF
>TRBV12-3/TRBV12-4|-|-|TRBJ1-3
TGTGCCAGCAGTTTAGACAGGGCGACTGGAAACACCATATATTTT
CASSLDRATGNTIYF
>TRBV6-6|few|-|TRBJ2-1
TGTGCCAGCAGGGGGATAGGCGGTGGGAATGAGCAGTTCTTC
CASRGIGGGNEQFF
>TRBV19|-|-|TRBJ1-1
TGTGCCAGTAAGAGGGCCATGGGCACCGAAGCTTTCTTT
CASKRAMGTEAFF
>TRBV7-2|-|TRBD2|TRBJ2-5
TGTGCCAGCAACTTAGCGGGGGCGGGGCAAGAGACCCAGTACTTC
CASNLAGAGQETQYF
>TRBV24-1|many|-|TRBJ2-5
TGTGCCACCAGTGATTTAATGAAAGATGGCCACCAAGAGACCCAGTACTTC
CATSDLMKDGHQETQYF
>TRBV7-8|-|-|TRBJ1-2
TGTGCCAGCAGCTTAGCGGCAGGGTCGGCCTATGGCTACACCTTC
CASSLAAGSAYGYTF
>TRBV3-1|few|TRBD2|TRBJ2-2
TGTGCCAGCAGCCAAGATTTACTAGCGGGGGCTGCTGGCGGGGAGCTGTTTTTT
CASSQDLLAGAAGGELFF
>TRBV15|-|-|TRBJ2-3
TGTGCCACCAGCAGAGAAGGGCAACAGGGAAAAGATACGCAGTATTTT
CATSREGQQGKDTQYF
>TRBV4-1|many|TRBD2|TRBJ2-1
TGCGCCAGCAGCGGGCTAGCGGGGGGGCTTAATGAGCAGTTCTTC
CASSGLAGGLNEQFF
>TRBV4-2|-|-|TRBJ2-5
TGTGCCAGCAGCCAAGAGGGAGTCCAAGAGACCCAGTACTTC
CASSQEGVQETQYF
>TRBV28|-|-|TRBJ1-4
TGTGCCAGCAGTTCCTATACCAGGGGTGCAACTAATGAAAAACTGTTTTTT
CASSSYTRGATNEKLFF
>TRBV5-1|-|-|TRBJ2-5
TGCGCCAGCAGCCCGGGCGAAGAGCAGTACTTC
CASSPGEEQYF
>TRBV12-3/TRBV12-4|few|-|TRBJ2-5
TGTGCCAGCAGTTCGGCATCCGGGACCCAGTACTTC
CASSSASGTQYF
>TRBV29-1|many|-|TRBJ1-5
TGCAGCGTTGAGGCAGGGTCAAATCAGCCCCAGCATTTT
CSVEAGSNQPQHF
>TRBV12-3/TRBV12-4|-|-|TRBJ2-1
TGTGCCAGCAGCGGGGCAGGGGTCAATGAGCAGTTCTTC
CASSGAGVNEQFF
>TRBV18|-|-|TRBJ1-2
TGTGCCAGCTCCGAGGGGACGGACCTATCCTATGGCTACACCTTC
CASSEGTDLSYGYTF
>TRBV6-2/TRBV6-3|few|TRBD1|TRBJ1-5
TGTGCCAGCAGCCTCCATAGGACAGGGGGCAATCAGCCCCAGCATTTT
CASSLHRTGGNQPQHF
>TRBV20-1|-|-|TRBJ2-7
TGCAGTGCGAAGGGGGACGCCCCCTACGAGCAGTACTTC
CSAKGDAPYEQYF
>TRBV2|few|-|TRBJ1-2
TGTGCCAGCAGTGATGACCGGCCAGGGCGGGCCTATGGCTACACCTTC
CASSDDRPGRAYGYTF
>TRBV4-3|few|-|TRBJ1-2
TGCGCCAGCAGCCCGAACGGGAGGGAGGAGATACGCTATGGCTACACCTTC
CASSPNGREEIRYGYTF
>TRBV14|few|-|TRBJ1-1
TGTGCCAGCAGTCTAACCCCCGGTTCCACTGAAGCTTTCTTT
CASSLTPGSTEAFF
>TRBV6-1|-|-|TRBJ2-7
TGTGCCAGCTTGGCTCCAGTTTCTGGCAACGAGCAGTACTTC
CASLAPVSGNEQYF
>TRBV2|many|TRBD1|TRBJ1-2
TGTGCCAGCAGGCCGGACAGGGCCGCCGATGGCTACACCTTC
CASRPDRAADGYTF
>TRBV27|-|-|TRBJ1-5
TGTGCCAGCAACCCCCGTGGACTCAATCAGCCCCAGCATTTT
CASNPRGLNQPQHF
>TRBV10-3|-|-|TRBJ1-2
TGTGCCATCAGTGACCAGTTTGGCTACACCTTC
CAISDQFGYTF
>TRBV28|few|-|TRBJ1-1
TGTGCCAGCAGTTCCCGATTTCGGTGGGACACTGAAGCTTTCTTT
CASSSRFRWDTEAFF
>TRBV3-1|-|-|TRBJ2-7
TGTGCCAGCAGCCAAGGGGGGGATAACTCCTACGAGCAGTACTTC
CASSQGGDNSYEQYF
>TRBV7-6|many|TRBD2|TRBJ2-3
TGTGCCAGCAGCTTAAGGGTAGCGGGGGGACGCACAGATACGCAGTATTTT
CASSLRVAGGRTDTQYF
>TRBV28|-|TRBD1|TRBJ2-5
TGTGCCAGCAGTTTAAGGGGACAGGTTGTTCACGGGCAGTACTTC
CASSLRGQVVHGQYF
>TRBV30|once|TRBD1|TRBJ1-2
TGTGCCTGGAGTGTAGAGACAGGGGGGCTTCCCTACTATGGCTACACCTTC
CAWSVETGGLPYYGYTF
>TRBV10-2|-|TRBD1|TRBJ2-1
TGCGCCAGCAGTGAAACGGACAGGGGCGAGAATGAGCAGTTCTTC
CASSETDRGENEQFF
>TRBV7-2|-|TRBD1|TRBJ1-1
TGTGCCAGCAGCTTAGAAGCAGGGGGCTTCAACACTGAAGCTTTCTTT
CASSLEAGGFNTEAFF
>TRBV3-1|-|-|TRBJ2-5
TGTGCCAGCAGCTCCCGACAGGAGACTTACCAAGAGACCCAGTACTTC
CASSSRQETYQETQYF
>TRBV6-2/TRBV6-3|-|-|TRBJ2-6
TGTGCCAGCAGTCCGGGACGTAGTGATTCTGGGGCCAACGTCCTGACTTTC
CASSPGRSDSGANVLTF
>TRBV2|few|-|TRBJ2-1
TGTGCCAGCAGTGATCCCCCAGGGAATGAGCAGTTCTTC
CASSDPPGNEQFF